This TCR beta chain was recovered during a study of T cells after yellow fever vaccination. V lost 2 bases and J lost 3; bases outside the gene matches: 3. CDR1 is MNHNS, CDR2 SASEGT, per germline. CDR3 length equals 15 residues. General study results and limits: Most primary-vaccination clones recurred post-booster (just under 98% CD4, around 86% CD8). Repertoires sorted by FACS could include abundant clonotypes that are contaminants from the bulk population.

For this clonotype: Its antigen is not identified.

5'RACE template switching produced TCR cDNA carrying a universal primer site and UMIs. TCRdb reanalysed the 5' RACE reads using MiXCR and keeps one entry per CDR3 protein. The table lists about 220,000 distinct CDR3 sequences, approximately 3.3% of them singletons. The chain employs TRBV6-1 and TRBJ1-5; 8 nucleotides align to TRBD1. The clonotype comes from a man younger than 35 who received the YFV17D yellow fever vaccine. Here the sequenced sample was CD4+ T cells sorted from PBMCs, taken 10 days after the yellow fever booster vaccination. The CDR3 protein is CASSETTGVNQPQHF. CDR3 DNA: TGTGCCAGCAGTGAAACGACAGGGGTCAATCAGCCCCAGCATTTT.